The clone carrying this T cell receptor beta chain was counted many times. Its specificity is unknown. This entry comes from a study of T cells in Graves' hyperthyroidism and ophthalmopathy. Study overall: Peripheral blood was acquired at first diagnosis, ahead of any therapy whatsoever. Study conclusions and caveats: Median prediction lead before ophthalmopathy onset was about 6.5 months with the model. Stable hyperthyroidism and ophthalmopathy were separated using 13 V-J signatures.

V was clipped by 5 bases and J by 4 bases, with 11 bases between them. Germline V gene sequence: CDR1 SGHTA, CDR2 FQGNSA. The CDR3 is 13 amino acids. Uncontrolled infection, other autoimmune disease, pregnancy and lactation each barred patients from inclusion. TCR beta CDR3 regions were amplified from RNA. The HTBI primer set drove a first-round RT-PCR of the TCR CDR3. TCRdb recomputed calls from the multiplex PCR reads with MiXCR, one row per CDR3 protein. This table has hundreds of thousands of distinct CDR3 sequences, roughly 15% appearing once. The material sequenced was blood. This chain uses TRBV7-2 with TRBJ1-1; possibly TRBD1 for D (5 bases). The receptor's source is a woman between 40 and 55 years old with Graves' ophthalmopathy. CDR3 sequence reads: CASSQAGTTEAFF. For the CDR3, the DNA is TGTGCCAGCAGCCAAGCGGGGACCACTGAAGCTTTCTTT.